The 24 T cell receptor beta chains listed next were all sequenced from one sample in a study of CXCR3-negative and CXCR3-positive naive CD8 T cells. The TRB cDNA libraries were prepared by 5' RACE with UMI labels. TCRdb re-analyzed the 5' RACE reads; it lists each CDR3 protein once, without DNA. The sample holds some 130,000 distinct CDR3 sequences. Sequencing was carried out using naive CXCR3- CD8+ T cells from blood. Subset of the sample: CD45RO-CCR7+CD27+CD95- naive CD8+ T cells lacking CXCR3 (TNR3-). The receptors derive from a human donor in good health. Some clones in this sample may be carry-over from other donors' samples.

This chain links TRBV28 with TRBJ2-1; the D gene TCRdb calls, TRBD1, cannot be checked with no DNA. Germline V gene sequence: CDR1 MDHEN, CDR2 SYDVKM. The CDR3 is 14 amino acids. The CDR3 spells CASSLFGQPHKQFF.

This rearrangement joins TRBV29-1 to TRBJ1-4; without DNA, the TCRdb call of TRBD1 cannot be checked. Germline loops: CDR1 SQVTM, CDR2 ANQGSEA. This CDR3 comprises 13 residues. The CDR3 region is CSVLGQGHEKLFF.

The chain is built from TRBV4-1 and TRBJ1-1. The CDR3 sequence is 13 residues long. The V gene's germline CDR1 is MGHRA and CDR2 YSYEKL. CDR3: CASSQDAVSEAFF.

The CDR3: CASSNGGYNEQFF. The chain uses TRBV6-2 or TRBV6-3 and TRBJ2-1; TCRdb names TRBD2, which stays unverified in the absence of DNA. The CDR3 has 13 amino acids. CDR1 MNHEY and CDR2 SVGEGT come from the germline V gene.

V and J are TRBV10-3 and TRBJ2-7; TCRdb gives TRBD1 as the D gene, but with no DNA this cannot be confirmed. Germline V lookup: CDR1 ENHRY, CDR2 SYGVKD. The CDR3 length is 13 residues. Here the CDR3 reads CAISGTETYEQYF.

The chain recombines TRBV29-1 with TRBJ2-1; the D gene TCRdb calls, TRBD2, cannot be checked with no DNA. The germline gives CDR1 SQVTM, CDR2 ANQGSEA. CDR3 length: 16 residues. The CDR3 region is CSVVQGASGAYNEQFF.

The chain recombines TRBV12-3 or TRBV12-4 with TRBJ2-3; TCRdb's assignment of TRBD1 cannot be checked, as there is no DNA. The CDR3 extends over 13 amino acids. The CDR3 sequence is CASRSGTGATQYF.

The J gene is TRBJ2-7, the V gene TRBV9; the D call of TRBD1 rests on TCRdb alone, since no DNA is present to check it. This CDR3 comprises 14 residues. Germline CDR1 is SGDLS and CDR2 is YYNGEE. CDR3 protein: CASSVDLGGYEQYF.

The gene calls are TRBV12-3 or TRBV12-4 and TRBJ1-5. The CDR3 runs to 15 residues. Here the CDR3 reads CASSPFLNSNQPQHF.

The chain recombines TRBV29-1 with TRBJ2-5; as DNA is missing, the TRBD1 call by TCRdb cannot be tested. This CDR3 is 13 amino acids long. Germline CDR1 reads SQVTM; CDR2 reads ANQGSEA. CDR3 sequence reads: CSVELGLQETQYF.

V and J are TRBV12-2 and TRBJ2-1; TCRdb picks TRBD2, but there is no DNA to check that call. TRBV12-2 constitutes a pseudogene. The CDR3 is made up of 14 amino acids. This CDR3 reads CASRLCFSRPEQFF.

The gene calls are TRBV27 and TRBJ2-5; without DNA, the TCRdb call of TRBD1 cannot be checked. This CDR3 region has 15 residues. Germline lookup yields CDR1 MNHEY and CDR2 SMNVEV (reference sequence). The CDR3: CASSSQGVSQETQYF.

This chain connects TRBV28 to TRBJ1-2; absent DNA, TCRdb's TRBD1 call cannot be checked. In germline, CDR1 is MDHEN, CDR2 SYDVKM. The CDR3 is made up of 12 amino acids. This CDR3 reads CASSIAREGYTF.

The rearrangement links TRBV5-6 to TRBJ2-3; with no DNA, the TCRdb D assignment of TRBD1 cannot be verified. The CDR3 has 17 amino acids. Germline V gene sequence: CDR1 SGHDT, CDR2 YYEEEE. This CDR3 reads CASSSQWRGDNADTQYF.

The V and J genes are TRBV10-3 and TRBJ2-2; the TCRdb D gene call, TRBD2, has no DNA to confirm it. The germline V gene encodes CDR1 ENHRY and CDR2 SYGVKD. The CDR3 has 18 residues. The CDR3 sequence is CAISESTAGGPVTGELFF.

The CDR3 is CASAVGGRYEQYF. The rearrangement joins TRBV7-9 to TRBJ2-7; checking the TCRdb D call of TRBD2 is not possible without DNA. The germline CDR1 and CDR2 sequences are SEHNR and FQNEAQ (reference sequence). The CDR3 is 13 amino acids.

V is TRBV10-2 and J is TRBJ1-2; TCRdb returns TRBD1, unconfirmable since there is no DNA. This CDR3 contains 13 residues. The germline CDR1 and CDR2 sequences are WSHSY and SAAADI. Here the CDR3 reads CASSGTSLYGYTF.

The chain recombines TRBV20-1 with TRBJ2-7; lacking DNA, the TRBD1 call made by TCRdb goes unchecked. The germline gives CDR1 DFQATT, CDR2 SNEGSKA (reference sequence). This CDR3 is built from 13 residues. The CDR3 loop is CSAVGRGRFEQYF.

The V call is TRBV7-9, the J call TRBJ2-5; TCRdb gives TRBD2 as the D gene, but with no DNA this cannot be confirmed. Germline V gene data show CDR1 as SEHNR and CDR2 as FQNEAQ (reference sequence). This CDR3 is built from 15 residues. The CDR3 reads CASTLSAGPQETQYF.

The chain recombines TRBV7-9 with TRBJ2-3; TCRdb reports TRBD1, a call that lacks DNA to check it against. The CDR3 length is 13 residues. The germline V gene encodes CDR1 SEHNR and CDR2 FQNEAQ (reference sequence). The CDR3 sequence is CASSPRGPPAQYF.

The chain couples TRBV29-1 to TRBJ2-2; the TCRdb call, TRBD1, lacks DNA for checking. The germline CDR1 and CDR2 sequences are SQVTM and ANQGSEA. The CDR3 spans 14 residues. CDR3: CSVTTGWGDGELFF.

The J gene is TRBJ2-1, the V gene TRBV3-1; without DNA, the TCRdb call of TRBD2 cannot be checked. The V gene's germline CDR1 is LGHDT and CDR2 YNNKEL (reference sequence). There are 16 residues in the CDR3. The CDR3 sequence: CASSSRTSGVYNEQFF.

V is TRBV12-3 or TRBV12-4 and J is TRBJ2-5; TCRdb selects TRBD2, and the lack of DNA leaves this call unchecked. The CDR3 has 14 amino acids. The CDR3 here is CASSLIAGAGTQYF.

J is TRBJ2-5 and V is TRBV7-6. Germline lookup yields CDR1 SGHVS and CDR2 FNYEAQ. The CDR3 loop spans 14 amino acids. CDR3: CASSLGVVQETQYF.